This is a list of T cell receptor beta chains from one sample in a study of cytomegalovirus exposure and HLA in healthy donors. Assay used: immunoSEQ multiplex PCR; TCRdb lists only in-frame clones, some missing. The sample shows 110,000 to 150,000 clones, around four fifths of them seen only once. The specimen sequenced was PBMCs. The receptors shown here come from a woman aged 30 to 39 in good health and CMV-seronegative. CDR3s include the opening cysteine and the closing phenylalanine or tryptophan. D genes are given only for firm matches. Where a row states a size, it is once, few, many or the class of an expanded clone; other rows omit it.

NA	TRBV2	TRBJ2-6	TRBD2	TGTGCCAGCAGGGGACTAGCGGGGGGGACTGGGGCCAACGTCCTGACTTTC	CASRGLAGGTGANVLTF
once	TRBV27	TRBJ2-7	TRBD2	TGTGCCAGCAGTTCCTCGCCGGGACTAGCGGGGGGGCACGAGCAGTACTTC	CASSSSPGLAGGHEQYF
NA	TRBV18	TRBJ2-3	NA	TGTGCCAGCTCTAGAACCACGGGACAACGGTTCACAGATACGCAGTATTTT	CASSRTTGQRFTDTQYF
NA	TRBV2	TRBJ1-2	TRBD1	TGTGCCAGCCAATTGGGACAGGGGACTCGGGGCTACACCTTC	CASQLGQGTRGYTF
NA	TRBV28	TRBJ1-2	NA	TGTGCCAGCAGTTTAGGGGCACCCTATGGCTACACCTTC	CASSLGAPYGYTF
once	TRBV7-8	TRBJ1-5	TRBD1	TGTGCCAGCAGCTCGGGACAGGGGGCAGATCAGCCCCAGCATTTT	CASSSGQGADQPQHF
NA	TRBV2	TRBJ1-4	TRBD1	TGTGCCAGCAGTGACACGGGGACAGGGGGAAAGGAAAAACTGTTTTTT	CASSDTGTGGKEKLFF
NA	TRBV5-6	TRBJ2-7	TRBD2	TGTGCCAGCAGTACTAGCGGACTCTTCCCCGAGCAGTACTTC	CASSTSGLFPEQYF
NA	TRBV5-1	TRBJ1-6	TRBD1	TGCGCCAGCAGCTTCGGACAGGGGGGAGGTTATAATTCACCCCTCCACTTT	CASSFGQGGGYNSPLHF
NA	TRBV25-1	TRBJ2-5	NA	TGTGCCAGCAGTTCGGGGTGGCGGGAGACCCAGTACTTC	CASSSGWRETQYF
once	TRBV19	TRBJ1-2	NA	TGTGCCAGTAGTAGCACAGGGCGGACCTATGGCTACACCTTC	CASSSTGRTYGYTF
few	TRBV7-9	TRBJ1-2	NA	TGTGCCAGCAGCTCAGGAAGCTCTAACTATGGCTACACCTTC	CASSSGSSNYGYTF
NA	TRBV2	TRBJ1-1	NA	TGTGCCAGCATCCCCCGGGGCACTGAAGCTTTCTTT	CASIPRGTEAFF
NA	TRBV11-2	TRBJ2-1	TRBD1	TGTGCCAGCAGTTTGGGCCCCGGGACAGGGGCACGGAATGAGCAGTTCTTC	CASSLGPGTGARNEQFF
NA	TRBV2	TRBJ1-1	NA	TGTGCCAGCAGCCAGGCTAGGGGCACTGAAGCTTTCTTT	CASSQARGTEAFF
NA	TRBV6-5	TRBJ2-7	TRBD2	TGTGCCAGCAGTTACGGGGGACTAGCGGGGTCCTACGAGCAGTACTTC	CASSYGGLAGSYEQYF
NA	TRBV10-1	TRBJ2-7	NA	TGCGCCAGCAGTGAGCAGGGTATCTCCTACGAGCAGTACTTC	CASSEQGISYEQYF
NA	TRBV19	TRBJ1-2	TRBD1	TGTGCCAGTAGGGAACAGGGGTCGAGATACTATGGCTACACCTTC	CASREQGSRYYGYTF
NA	TRBV7-2	TRBJ1-3	TRBD1	TGTGCCAGCAGCTTCCCGACAGGGAGTGGAAACACCATATATTTT	CASSFPTGSGNTIYF
few	TRBV11-2	TRBJ2-1	TRBD1	TGTGCCAGCAGCTCCGGGACAGGGCACCTTGGGCAGTTCTTC	CASSSGTGHLGQFF
NA	TRBV5-4	TRBJ1-1	TRBD1	TGTGCCAGCAGCTCGACAGGGGACGGAGCTTTCTTT	CASSSTGDGAFF
once	TRBV6-1	TRBJ2-7	TRBD1	TGTGCCAGCTTGGACAGGGTCAGCGAGCAGTACTTC	CASLDRVSEQYF
NA	TRBV10-2	TRBJ2-2	NA	TGCGCCAGCAGTGGGCAGGCGAACACCGGGGAGCTGTTTTTT	CASSGQANTGELFF
NA	TRBV5-1	TRBJ1-5	NA	TGCGCCAGCAGCTTGATAGGCGGGGATCAGCCCCAGCATTTT	CASSLIGGDQPQHF
NA	TRBV2	TRBJ2-1	NA	TGTGCCAGCAGTGATCCACTCAATGAGCAGTTCTTC	CASSDPLNEQFF
NA	TRBV5-1	TRBJ1-4	TRBD1	TGCGCCAGCAGCGTCGGGACAGGACGAAATGAAAAACTGTTTTTT	CASSVGTGRNEKLFF
few	TRBV5-5	TRBJ2-2	NA	TGTGCCAGCAGCCTACTAACAGGAGCTACGAACACCGGGGAGCTGTTTTTT	CASSLLTGATNTGELFF
few	TRBV19	TRBJ1-2	NA	TGTGCCAGTAGCGCTGCCCGAGACAGACAAGTTAACTATGGCTACACCTTC	CASSAARDRQVNYGYTF
once	TRBV7-2	TRBJ2-7	NA	TGTGCCAGCAGCTTAGCGAGAAGGGGTCGGATTGCGGAGCAGTACTTC	CASSLARRGRIAEQYF
NA	TRBV6-4	TRBJ2-1	TRBD2	TGTGCCAGCAGTGATACTAGCGTCAATGAGCAGTTCTTC	CASSDTSVNEQFF
NA	TRBV6-6	TRBJ1-5	TRBD1	TGTGCCAGCACTCCACAGGGGAATCAGCCCCAGCATTTT	CASTPQGNQPQHF
few	TRBV7-8	TRBJ1-2	NA	TGTGCCAGCAGCTTAGTGGGCAAGCACTATGGCTACACCTTC	CASSLVGKHYGYTF
NA	TRBV4-3	TRBJ1-2	NA	TGCGCCAGCAGCGCCGGGACATCAATCCATTATGGCTACACCTTC	CASSAGTSIHYGYTF
NA	TRBV14	TRBJ1-1	NA	TGTGCCAGCAGCCAACAGGGAAATAGTGCAGCTTTCTTT	CASSQQGNSAAFF
NA	TRBV28	TRBJ1-1	NA	TGTGCCAGCAGTTTATGGGGGCCTAAAGCTTTCTTT	CASSLWGPKAFF
NA	TRBV9	TRBJ1-4	TRBD1	TGTGCCAGCAGCGCATCGACAGGGGCGACTGAAAAACTGTTTTTT	CASSASTGATEKLFF
NA	TRBV28	TRBJ1-6	NA	TGTGCCAGCAGCCCCGCGTCGGGATATAATTCACCCCTCCACTTT	CASSPASGYNSPLHF
NA	TRBV5-4	TRBJ2-2	NA	TGTGCCAGCAGCTTCCTCACCGGGGAGCTGTTTTTT	CASSFLTGELFF
NA	TRBV9	TRBJ2-7	NA	TGTGCCAGCAGCGGCAAGGGGTCCCTCCCCTACGAGCAGTACTTC	CASSGKGSLPYEQYF
NA	TRBV11-3	TRBJ2-3	TRBD2	TGTGCCAGCAGCTTAGGTTTGGAGCGGGGTGTAGATACGCAGTATTTT	CASSLGLERGVDTQYF
NA	TRBV6-1	TRBJ2-5	TRBD1	TGTGCCAGCAGTGAATGGAACAGGGGGGAAGAGACCCAGTACTTC	CASSEWNRGEETQYF
NA	TRBV28	TRBJ1-2	NA	TGTGCCAGCAGTTTAAGCGACAGCTATGGCTACACCTTC	CASSLSDSYGYTF
NA	TRBV6-5	TRBJ2-2	TRBD2	TGTGCCAGCAGCACAAAAGCGGGGATCGGGGAGCTGTTTTTT	CASSTKAGIGELFF
few	TRBV7-2	TRBJ2-7	NA	TGTGCCAGCAGTCAGGAGCGGCCGAGGGAGCAGTACTTC	CASSQERPREQYF
NA	TRBV6-5	TRBJ2-5	NA	TGTGCCAGCAGTTACTCGAGTGAGGTTCCCCAAGAGACCCAGTACTTC	CASSYSSEVPQETQYF
few	TRBV5-6	TRBJ1-2	TRBD1	TGTGCCAGCAGCAGAAACCGGGACAGGGAAGTGACAAGGTATGGCTACACCTTC	CASSRNRDREVTRYGYTF
NA	TRBV6-5	TRBJ2-3	NA	TGTGCCAGCAGGGGCGGAGGTAGTATCCCGCAGTATTTT	CASRGGGSIPQYF
few	TRBV27	TRBJ1-6	TRBD1	TGTGCCAGCAGTTTGGGACAGGGGAATTCACCCCTCCACTTT	CASSLGQGNSPLHF